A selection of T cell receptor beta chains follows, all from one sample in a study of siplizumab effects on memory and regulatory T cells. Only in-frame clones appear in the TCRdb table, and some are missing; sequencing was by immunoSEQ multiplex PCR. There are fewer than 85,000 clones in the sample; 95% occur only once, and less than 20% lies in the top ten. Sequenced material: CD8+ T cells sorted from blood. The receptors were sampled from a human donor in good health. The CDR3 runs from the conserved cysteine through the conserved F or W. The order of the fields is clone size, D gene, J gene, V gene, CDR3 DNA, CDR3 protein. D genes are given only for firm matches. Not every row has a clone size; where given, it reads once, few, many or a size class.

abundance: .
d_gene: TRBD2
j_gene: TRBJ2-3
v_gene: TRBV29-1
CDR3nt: TGCAGCGTTCCAGGACTAGCGGGAGCCGTATCCCCTAGCACAGATACGCAGTATTTT
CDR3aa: CSVPGLAGAVSPSTDTQYF

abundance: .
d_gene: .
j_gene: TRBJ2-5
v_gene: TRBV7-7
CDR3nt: TGTGCTAGCAGCCCATCCTCGGCATGGGGAGAGACCCAGTACTTC
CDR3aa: CASSPSSAWGETQYF

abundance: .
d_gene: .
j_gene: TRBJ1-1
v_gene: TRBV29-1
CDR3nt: TGCAGCGTCCCCGGGGCTGAAGCTTTCTTT
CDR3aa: CSVPGAEAFF

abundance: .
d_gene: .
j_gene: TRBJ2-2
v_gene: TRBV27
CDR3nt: TGTGCCAGCAGTTTATCCCCAAGTGGCGGGGAGCTGTTTTTT
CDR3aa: CASSLSPSGGELFF

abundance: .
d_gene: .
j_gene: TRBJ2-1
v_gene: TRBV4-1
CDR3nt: TGCGCCAGCAGCCAAGTTAGTGGGGAGCAGTTCTTC
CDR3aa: CASSQVSGEQFF

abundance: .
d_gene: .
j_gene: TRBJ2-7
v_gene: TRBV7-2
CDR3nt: TGTGCCAGCAGCCTCCTAAGTGGGGTATCCTACGAGCAGTACTTC
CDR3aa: CASSLLSGVSYEQYF

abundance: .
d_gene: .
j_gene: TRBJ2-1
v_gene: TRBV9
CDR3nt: TGTGCCAGCAGCGTAGAAGAGGCTAGTATCGCCTACAATGAGCAGTTCTTC
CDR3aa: CASSVEEASIAYNEQFF

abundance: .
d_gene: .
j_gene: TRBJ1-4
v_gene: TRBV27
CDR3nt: TGTGCCAGCAGTACCTGGGGCAAACAGAATGAAAAACTGTTTTTT
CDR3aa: CASSTWGKQNEKLFF

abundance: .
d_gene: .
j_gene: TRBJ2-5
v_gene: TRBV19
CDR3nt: TGTGCCAGTAGTATAAAGGGGCAGTTCGGGGAGACCCAGTACTTC
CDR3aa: CASSIKGQFGETQYF

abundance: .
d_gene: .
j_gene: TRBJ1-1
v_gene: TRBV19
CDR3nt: TGTGCCAGTAGTATCGGACAAGTATGGACTGAAGCTTTCTTT
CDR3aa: CASSIGQVWTEAFF

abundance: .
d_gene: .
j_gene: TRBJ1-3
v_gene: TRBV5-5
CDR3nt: TGTGCCAGCAGCTTGTCGGATGGAAACACCATATATTTT
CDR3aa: CASSLSDGNTIYF

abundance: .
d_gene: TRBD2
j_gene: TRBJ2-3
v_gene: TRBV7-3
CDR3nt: TGTGCCAGCAGCTTAATTCCTAGCGGGCAAGATACGCAGTATTTT
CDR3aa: CASSLIPSGQDTQYF

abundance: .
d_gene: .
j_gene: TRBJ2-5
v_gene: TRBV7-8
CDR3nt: TGTGCCAGCAGCTTAGTGCTTGGGACCCCGTTGACGGAGACCCAGTACTTC
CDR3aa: CASSLVLGTPLTETQYF

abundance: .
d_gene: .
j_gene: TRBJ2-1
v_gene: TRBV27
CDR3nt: TGTGCCAGCAGTCCCATTGGTTCCTCCTACAATGAGCAGTTCTTC
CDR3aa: CASSPIGSSYNEQFF

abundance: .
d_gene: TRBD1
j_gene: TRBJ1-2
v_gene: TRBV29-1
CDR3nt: TGCAGCGTTGGGGTGACAGGGGATGGCTACACCTTC
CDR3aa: CSVGVTGDGYTF

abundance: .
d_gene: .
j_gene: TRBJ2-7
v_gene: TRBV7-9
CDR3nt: TGTGCCAGCAGCTTAGGTGGTAGTGACTACGAGCAGTACTTC
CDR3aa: CASSLGGSDYEQYF

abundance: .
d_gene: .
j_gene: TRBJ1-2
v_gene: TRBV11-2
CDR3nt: TGTGCCAGCAGCTTAGTTTCTCGACAGGCCGAAGGCTACACCTTC
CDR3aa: CASSLVSRQAEGYTF

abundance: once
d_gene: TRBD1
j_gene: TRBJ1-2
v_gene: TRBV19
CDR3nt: TGTGCCAGTAGGCTACAGGGGGCAAGATATGGCTACACCTTC
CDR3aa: CASRLQGARYGYTF

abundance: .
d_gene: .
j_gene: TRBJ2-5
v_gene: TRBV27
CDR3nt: TGTGCCAGCAGTTTATCAGCCACTACCGTGGGCCAGTACTTC
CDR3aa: CASSLSATTVGQYF

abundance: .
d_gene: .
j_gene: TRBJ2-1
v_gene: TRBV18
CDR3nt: TGTGCCAGCTCACCATCGGGGGCAGGGTGGAATGAGCAGTTCTTC
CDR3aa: CASSPSGAGWNEQFF

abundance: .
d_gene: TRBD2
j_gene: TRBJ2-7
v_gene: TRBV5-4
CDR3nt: TGTGCCAGCAGCCTTAGCGGGTCACGCTCCTACGAGCAGTACTTC
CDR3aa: CASSLSGSRSYEQYF

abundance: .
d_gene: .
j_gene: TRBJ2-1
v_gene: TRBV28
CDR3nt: TGTGCCAGCAGCCCCCCAGGGGGGAATGAGCAGTTCTTC
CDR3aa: CASSPPGGNEQFF

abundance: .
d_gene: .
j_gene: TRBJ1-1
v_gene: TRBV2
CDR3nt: TGTGCCAGCAGTGACAGTCAGGGGTACACTGAAGCTTTCTTT
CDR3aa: CASSDSQGYTEAFF

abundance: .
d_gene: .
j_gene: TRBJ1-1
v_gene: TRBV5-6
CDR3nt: TGTGCCAGCAGCTTCTTTGGGACACCGAACACTGAAGCTTTCTTT
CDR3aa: CASSFFGTPNTEAFF

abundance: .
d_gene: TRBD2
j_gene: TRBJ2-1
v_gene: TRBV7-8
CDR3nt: TGTGCCAGCAGCTCCCCGACTAGCGGGAGGGCCATCTACAATGAGCAGTTCTTC
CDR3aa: CASSSPTSGRAIYNEQFF

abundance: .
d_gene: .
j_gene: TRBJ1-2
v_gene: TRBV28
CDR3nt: TGTGCCAGCAGTTTAGCAGGGGCCGCTGGCTACACCTTC
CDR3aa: CASSLAGAAGYTF

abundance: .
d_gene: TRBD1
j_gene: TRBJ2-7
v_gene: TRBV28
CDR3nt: TGTGCCAGCAGCCGCCCACAGGGGGCGTACGAGCAGTACTTC
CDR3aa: CASSRPQGAYEQYF

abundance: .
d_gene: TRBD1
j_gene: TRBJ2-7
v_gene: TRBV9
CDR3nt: TGTGCCAGCAGCGTCGAGGACAGGAGTTACGAGCAGTACTTC
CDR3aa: CASSVEDRSYEQYF

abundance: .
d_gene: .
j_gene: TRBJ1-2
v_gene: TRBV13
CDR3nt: TGTGCCAGCAGCCAGGGACGGACTAACTATGGCTACACCTTC
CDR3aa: CASSQGRTNYGYTF

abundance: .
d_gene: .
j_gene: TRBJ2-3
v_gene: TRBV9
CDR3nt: TGTGCCAGCAGCGTGGACTTCCTGAACACAGATACGCAGTATTTT
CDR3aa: CASSVDFLNTDTQYF

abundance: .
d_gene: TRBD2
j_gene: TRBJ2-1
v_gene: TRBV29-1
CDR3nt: TGCAGCGTACTGGGAGTGTCAGGGAAGCGGGACGTACAGTTCTTC
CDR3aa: CSVLGVSGKRDVQFF

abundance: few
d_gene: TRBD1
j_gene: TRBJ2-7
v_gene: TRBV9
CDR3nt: TGTGCCAGCAGCCCCGACAGGGGGTACGAGCAGTACTTC
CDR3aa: CASSPDRGYEQYF

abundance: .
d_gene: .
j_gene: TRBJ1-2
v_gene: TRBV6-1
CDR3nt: TGTGCCAGAGGACCAGACCCGGCGTCAGGGGGCTACACCTTC
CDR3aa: CARGPDPASGGYTF

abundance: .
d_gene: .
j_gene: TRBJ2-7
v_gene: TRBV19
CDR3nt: TGTGCCAGTAGCTTCGGACCGTCCTACGAGCAGTACTTC
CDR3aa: CASSFGPSYEQYF

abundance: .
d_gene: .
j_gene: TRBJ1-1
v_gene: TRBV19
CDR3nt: TGTGCTTCAACAGGGTTGGGGAACACTGAAGCTTTCTTT
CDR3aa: CASTGLGNTEAFF

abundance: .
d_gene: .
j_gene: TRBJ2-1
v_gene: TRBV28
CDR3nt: TGTGCCAGCGGGACGTGGAGCTCCTACAATGAGCAGTTCTTC
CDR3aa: CASGTWSSYNEQFF

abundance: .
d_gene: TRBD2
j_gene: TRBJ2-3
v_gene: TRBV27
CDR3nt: TGTGCCAGCAGCCCAAAAGCGGGGCCAAGCACAGATACGCAGTATTTT
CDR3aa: CASSPKAGPSTDTQYF

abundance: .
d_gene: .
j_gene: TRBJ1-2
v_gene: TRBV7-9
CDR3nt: TGTGCCACTCAAATCACGCCGGGAGCTAACTATGGCTACACCTTC
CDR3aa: CATQITPGANYGYTF

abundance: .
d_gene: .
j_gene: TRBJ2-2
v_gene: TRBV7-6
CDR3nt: TGTGCCAGCAGCAGGGCCCTCTCCTACACCGGGGAGCTGTTTTTT
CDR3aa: CASSRALSYTGELFF

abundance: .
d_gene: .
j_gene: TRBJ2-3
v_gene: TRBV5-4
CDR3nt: TGTGCCAGCAGCTTGGGGGCTGGGGACGTCGCGAGAGATACGCAGTATTTT
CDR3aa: CASSLGAGDVARDTQYF